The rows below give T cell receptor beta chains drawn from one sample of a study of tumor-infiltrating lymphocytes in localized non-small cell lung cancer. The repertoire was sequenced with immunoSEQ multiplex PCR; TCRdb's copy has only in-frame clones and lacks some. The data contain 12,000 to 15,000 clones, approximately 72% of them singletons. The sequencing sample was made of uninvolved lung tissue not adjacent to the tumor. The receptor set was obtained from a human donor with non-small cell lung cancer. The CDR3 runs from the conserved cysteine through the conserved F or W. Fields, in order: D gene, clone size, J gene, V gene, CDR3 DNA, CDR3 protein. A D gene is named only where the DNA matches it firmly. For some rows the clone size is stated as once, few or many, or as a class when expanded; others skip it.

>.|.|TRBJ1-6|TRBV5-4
TGTGCCAGCAGCCCCGGAAGATACTCACCCCTCCACTTT
CASSPGRYSPLHF
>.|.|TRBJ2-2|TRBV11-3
TGTGCCACCAGCTCCTCAGAGGCCGGGGAGCTGTTTTTT
CATSSSEAGELFF
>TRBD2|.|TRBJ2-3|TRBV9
TGTGCCAGCAGCCCCCTCGGGGACTACACAGATACGCAGTATTTT
CASSPLGDYTDTQYF
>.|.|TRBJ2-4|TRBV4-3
TGCGCCAGCAGCCAAGATCTGGCTTACATTCAGTACTTC
CASSQDLAYIQYF
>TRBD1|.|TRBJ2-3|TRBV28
TGTGCCAGCAGACAACAGGGGGCTACGCAGTATTTT
CASRQQGATQYF
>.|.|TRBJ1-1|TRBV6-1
TGTGCCAGCAGTGTCGGCAGGGTATCTGAAGCTTTCTTT
CASSVGRVSEAFF
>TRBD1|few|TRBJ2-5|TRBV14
TGTGCCAGCGCCACAGGGGAAGAGACCCAGTACTTC
CASATGEETQYF
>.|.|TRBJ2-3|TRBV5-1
TGCGCCAGCAGCTCGGAGACTAGTGGTACGCAGTATTTT
CASSSETSGTQYF
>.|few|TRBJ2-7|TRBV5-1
TGCGCCAGCAGCTTTATGGCCACCTACGAGCAGTACTTC
CASSFMATYEQYF
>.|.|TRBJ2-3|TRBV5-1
TGCGCCAGCAGCTTCGGGGCAGGGAGCACAGATACGCAGTATTTT
CASSFGAGSTDTQYF
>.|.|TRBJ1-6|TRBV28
TGTGCCAGCAGTGTAAGGGGACGACAATCACCCCTCCACTTT
CASSVRGRQSPLHF
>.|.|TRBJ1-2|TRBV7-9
TGTGCCAGCAGCTTCCTTGGGGGGAACGGCTACACCTTC
CASSFLGGNGYTF
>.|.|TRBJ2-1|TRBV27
TGTGCCAGCAGTTCCCTAAGGAGGGGATCCTACAATGAGCAGTTCTTC
CASSSLRRGSYNEQFF
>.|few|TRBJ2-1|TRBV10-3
TGTGCCGTCCAAGGGGTTGGAGGGCACAATGAGCAGTTCTTC
CAVQGVGGHNEQFF
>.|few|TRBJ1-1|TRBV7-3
TGTGCCAGCAGCGGACAGCTCGAGAACACTGAAGCTTTCTTT
CASSGQLENTEAFF
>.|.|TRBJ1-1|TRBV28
TGTGCCAGCTCGTCCATGAACACTGAAGCTTTCTTT
CASSSMNTEAFF
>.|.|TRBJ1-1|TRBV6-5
TGTGCCAGCGCCAGGTTTCTCGACACTGAAGCTTTCTTT
CASARFLDTEAFF
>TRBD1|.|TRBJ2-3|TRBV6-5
TGTGCCAGCAGTCGGACAGGGTGGGAAGATACGCAGTATTTT
CASSRTGWEDTQYF
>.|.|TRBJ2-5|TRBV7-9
TGTGCCAGCAGCCCCCGGGCTTCGATAGGTGGGACCCAGTACTTC
CASSPRASIGGTQYF
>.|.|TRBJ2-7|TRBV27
TGTGCCAGCAGTTATTGGTCCGGGCCTAGCCCCTACGAGCAGTACTTC
CASSYWSGPSPYEQYF
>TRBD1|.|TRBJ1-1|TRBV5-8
TGTGCCAGCAGCCCCCTCAACCGGGACAGGGGTACTGAAGCTTTCTTT
CASSPLNRDRGTEAFF
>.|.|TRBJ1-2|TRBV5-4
TGTGCCAGCAGCTTTGGTTACGACAGATACACCTTC
CASSFGYDRYTF
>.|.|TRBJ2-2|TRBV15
TGTGCCACCAGCAGAGATAACACTATCGGGGAGCTGTTTTTT
CATSRDNTIGELFF
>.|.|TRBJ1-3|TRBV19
TGTGCCAGTAGTAAGACCTTCTCTGGAAACACCATATATTTT
CASSKTFSGNTIYF
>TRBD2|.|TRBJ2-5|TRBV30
TGTGCCTGGAGTCAGCTAGCGGGGCCCCAAGAGACCCAGTACTTC
CAWSQLAGPQETQYF
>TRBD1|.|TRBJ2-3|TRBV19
TGTGCCAGTAGTCCGGGACAGGGGTCTTCAGATACGCAGTATTTT
CASSPGQGSSDTQYF
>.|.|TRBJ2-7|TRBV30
TGTGCCTGGAGTCAACAGGGCTACGAGCAGTACTTC
CAWSQQGYEQYF
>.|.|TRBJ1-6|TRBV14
TGTGCCAGCAGCCCCCGGTGGGGGGCCGCGATACCCCTCCACTTT
CASSPRWGAAIPLHF
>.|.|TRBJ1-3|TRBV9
TGTGCCAGCAGCGTAGAAAGGACGTCTGGAAACACCATATATTTT
CASSVERTSGNTIYF
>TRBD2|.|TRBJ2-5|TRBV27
TGTGCCAGCAGTTCCGGGACTAGCGGCCAAGAGACCCAGTACTTC
CASSSGTSGQETQYF
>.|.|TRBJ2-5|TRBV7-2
TGTGCCAGCAGCTTAGACGGGGGCCTGTCGACCCAGTACTTC
CASSLDGGLSTQYF
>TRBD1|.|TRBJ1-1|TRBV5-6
TGTGCCAGCAGCCGGACAGGGTTGTCTGAAGCTTTCTTT
CASSRTGLSEAFF
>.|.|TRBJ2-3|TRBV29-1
TGCAGCGCCATGACAACAGATACGCAGTATTTT
CSAMTTDTQYF
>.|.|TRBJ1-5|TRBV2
TGTGCCAGCAGTGATGGGGGTATGGTCAATCAGCCCCAGCATTTT
CASSDGGMVNQPQHF
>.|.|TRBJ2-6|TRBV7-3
TGTGCCAGCAGCTTACTAGACACTGGGGCCAACGTCCTGACTTTC
CASSLLDTGANVLTF
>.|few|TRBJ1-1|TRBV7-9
TGTGCCAGCAGCTTGCCATTTAACACTGAAGCTTTCTTT
CASSLPFNTEAFF
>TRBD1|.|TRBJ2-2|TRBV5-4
TGTGCCAGCAGCTGGGACAGGGGCACCGGGGAGCTGTTTTTT
CASSWDRGTGELFF
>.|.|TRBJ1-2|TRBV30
TGTGCCTCTACGCTACAGGGAATCTATGGCTACACCTTC
CASTLQGIYGYTF
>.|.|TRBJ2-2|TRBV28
TGTGCCAGCATGACAATGAACACCGGGGAGCTGTTTTTT
CASMTMNTGELFF
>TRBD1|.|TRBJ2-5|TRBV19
TGTGCCAGTCGCCTCCGGGACAGCATCCAAGAGACCCAGTACTTC
CASRLRDSIQETQYF
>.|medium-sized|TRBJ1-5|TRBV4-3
TGCGCCAGCAGCCAATGGACAGCACGAGGTCATCAGCCCCAGCATTTT
CASSQWTARGHQPQHF
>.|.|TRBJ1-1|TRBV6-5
TGTGCCAGCAGTCGTACAGGGTTGGGCACTGAAGCTTTCTTT
CASSRTGLGTEAFF
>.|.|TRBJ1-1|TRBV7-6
TGTGCCAGCAGCGCAGACAGTAACACTGAAGCTTTCTTT
CASSADSNTEAFF